Each of the 14 T cell receptor beta chains below was sequenced from the same sample in a study of T-cell memory formation after mild COVID-19. One entry per CDR3 protein results from TCRdb running MiXCR on the 5' RACE reads. The repertoire includes fewer than 250,000 distinct CDR3 sequences, around 26% of them detected once, and over 10% sits in the top ten. The material sequenced was PBMCs or a T cell subset sorted from them (not recorded which). These receptors came from an adult woman who had mild COVID-19 (a few samples of this study predate the infection). Cell type and time point are not known.

The chain recombines TRBV9 with TRBJ2-7, with TRBD2 matching over 8 bases. The CDR3 loop spans 15 amino acids. Germline trimming cut 0 bases from V and 2 bases from J; bases unmatched to any gene: 4. Germline V gene sequence: CDR1 SGDLS, CDR2 YYNGEE. CDR3 nucleotides: TGTGCCAGCAGCGTAGGAGGCGGGGGGCCCTACGAGCAGTACTTC. Amino acid sequence: CASSVGGGGPYEQYF.

This clonotype was picked up a small number of times. The chain uses TRBV20-1 and TRBJ2-7, with a weak D call TRBD1 (6 bases). Trimming took 6 bases from V and 5 from J, leaving 14 bases between them. The CDR3 is 12 residues long. Germline CDR1 and CDR2: DFQATT and SNEGSKA (reference sequence). The CDR3: CSAPTGLDEQYF. As DNA, the CDR3 is TGCAGTGCGCCGACAGGTTTGGACGAGCAGTACTTC.

This clonotype occurred a few times. The rearrangement uses TRBV7-9 and TRBJ2-4; tentative D call: TRBD2 (6 bases). V dropped 4 bases and J dropped 5 bases, with 18 bases sitting between them. The length of the CDR3 is 16 residues. Per the germline V gene, CDR1 is SEHNR and CDR2 is FQNEAQ (reference sequence). CDR3 DNA sequence: TGTGCCAGCAGCTATGCGCTGTGGGGGGAGGAAAACATTCAGTACTTC. It is translated as CASSYALWGEENIQYF. Drawing the rest from reference TRBV7-9 and TRBJ2-4, the complete variable domain is DTGVSQNPRHKITKRGQNVTFRCDPISEHNRLYWYRQTLGQGPEFLTYFQNEAQLEKSRLLSDRFSAERPKGSFSTLEIQRTEQGDSAMYLCASSYALWGEENIQYFGAGTRLSVL.

The CDR3 region is CASSEGPAGGYTF. The CDR3 bases are TGCGCCAGCAGCGAGGGACCGGCCGGCGGCTACACCTTC. This sequence joins TRBV5-1 and TRBJ1-2; D perhaps matches TRBD1 (5 bases). With 4 bases removed from V and 8 bases from J, the gap between germline ends came to 15 bases. Germline CDR1 is SGHRS and CDR2 is YFSETQ. CDR3 length: 13 amino acids.

V and J are TRBV9 and TRBJ2-2; D not certain. Per the germline V gene, CDR1 is SGDLS and CDR2 is YYNGEE. V lost 0 bases to trimming and J lost 6 bases, with 9 bases between them. The CDR3 totals 14 residues. The DNA for the CDR3 is TGTGCCAGCAGCGTAGAATCCGGCCCCGGGGAGCTGTTTTTT. Its protein is CASSVESGPGELFF.

There are a few counts of this clonotype. This chain joins TRBV12-3 or TRBV12-4 and TRBJ2-2; D unresolved. The germline V and J ends were trimmed by 3 bases and 4 bases, with 9 bases remaining between them. This CDR3 is 14 amino acids long. CDR3 nucleotides: TGTGCCAGCAGTTTGGTAGGCGCCACCGGGGAGCTGTTTTTT. Amino acids: CASSLVGATGELFF.

This clonotype was seen just once. The chain has TRBV19 and TRBJ2-3; 8 nucleotides agree with TRBD1. V was clipped by 5 bases and J by 4 bases; unmatched bases: 11. CDR3 length equals 16 residues. CDR1 LNHDA and CDR2 SQIVND come from the germline V gene (reference sequence). Written as DNA, the CDR3 is TGTGCCAGTAGTCCCTGGACAGGGAAGGGGGCAGATACGCAGTATTTT. This gives the protein CASSPWTGKGADTQYF.

The chain has TRBV4-1 and TRBJ2-7, with D uncertain. The germline CDR1 and CDR2 sequences are MGHRA and YSYEKL. The CDR3 runs 14 residues. Trimming took off 4 bases at V and 7 bases at J, with 17 bases between the two ends. CDR3 sequence reads: CASSPRTGVWEQYF. CDR3 nucleotide sequence: TGCGCCAGCAGCCCTCGGACGGGCGTGTGGGAGCAGTACTTC.

The CDR3 DNA follows: TGTGCCAGCAGCTGGATGGACGGGTACGAGCAGTACTTC. This codes for CASSWMDGYEQYF. This chain links TRBV5-5 with TRBJ2-7; D uncertain. V was pared by 3 bases and J by 4 bases, with 11 bases between. Per germline, CDR1 SGHKS and CDR2 YYEKEE (reference sequence). This CDR3 is 13 amino acids long.

This clonotype showed up just a few times. This chain connects TRBV7-2 to TRBJ1-3; maybe TRBD1 (6 bases). The germline gives CDR1 SGHTA, CDR2 FQGNSA. V shed 5 bases and J shed 6 bases, with 14 bases lying between them. The CDR3 has 14 residues. CDR3 protein: CASSLQGRVNTIYF. In DNA form, the CDR3 reads TGTGCCAGCAGCCTACAGGGTCGGGTAAACACCATATATTTT.

This clonotype occurred a few times. V usage is TRBV12-3 or TRBV12-4 and J usage is TRBJ2-5, with TRBD2 as a possible D gene (5 bases). The germline V and J ends were trimmed by 9 bases and 1 base, with 12 bases remaining between them. This CDR3 region has 13 residues. The CDR3 nucleotides are TGTGCCAGTGCGGTTAGCGCCCAAGAGACCCAGTACTTC. Translating gives CASAVSAQETQYF.

The chain recombines TRBV6-5 with TRBJ2-3; 7 positions match TRBD1. V gave up 5 bases and J gave up 0 bases; unmatched junction bases: 20. The CDR3 totals 20 residues. CDR1 is MNHEY and CDR2 is SVGAGI in the germline V gene. The CDR3 loop is CASSNPPGRGQRTSTDTQYF. CDR3 bases: TGTGCCAGCAGTAACCCTCCTGGAAGGGGGCAGAGAACTAGCACAGATACGCAGTATTTT.

The chain carries TRBV5-1 and TRBJ2-2; D is unresolved. The CDR3 loop spans 15 amino acids. The germline V gene has CDR1 SGHRS and CDR2 YFSETQ. V shed 0 bases and J shed 0 bases, with 6 bases lying between them. The CDR3 nucleotides read TGCGCCAGCAGCTTGGACCAATCGAACACCGGGGAGCTGTTTTTT. It is translated as CASSLDQSNTGELFF.

This clonotype was seen a handful of times. J is TRBJ2-3 and V is TRBV24-1; 8 positions agree with TRBD2. V lost 7 bases to trimming and J lost 5 bases; unmatched junction nucleotides: 7. CDR1 and CDR2 (germline): KGHDR, SFDVKD. There are 14 residues in the CDR3. The CDR3 DNA sequence: TGTGCCACCAGCGCTCGCGGGAGGATAGATACGCAGTATTTT. Translating gives CATSARGRIDTQYF.